This T cell receptor beta chain comes out of a study of CXCR3-negative and CXCR3-positive naive CD8 T cells. Study-wide context: Each library held about 1.5 +/- 0.3 million TRB reads, around 140 million in total.

Findings and caveats of the study: From TRB CDR3 properties, TCR strength was inferred; surface CD5 did not differ between naive subsets. CXCR3-negative and CXCR3-positive naive cells shared comparable TRBV-TRBJ usage, but memory cells did not.

Triplicate sorts of 300,000 cells per CD8+ subset. UMI-labeled TRB cDNA libraries were prepared by 5' RACE. Following a re-call of the 5' RACE reads, TCRdb has one entry per CDR3 protein and lacks DNA. The sample includes more than 45,000 distinct CDR3 sequences. Germline V gene data show CDR1 as MNHEY and CDR2 as SVGEGT. The CDR3 consists of 15 residues. Comments on this clonotype: Its specificity is unknown.

This TCR was sampled from a human donor in good health. Some clones in this sample may be carry-over from other donors' samples. The chain links TRBV6-2 or TRBV6-3 to TRBJ2-1; as DNA is missing, the TRBD1 call by TCRdb cannot be tested. The sequencing sample was made of memory CD8+ T cells from blood. The CDR3 here is CASSYSIGGAYEQFF.